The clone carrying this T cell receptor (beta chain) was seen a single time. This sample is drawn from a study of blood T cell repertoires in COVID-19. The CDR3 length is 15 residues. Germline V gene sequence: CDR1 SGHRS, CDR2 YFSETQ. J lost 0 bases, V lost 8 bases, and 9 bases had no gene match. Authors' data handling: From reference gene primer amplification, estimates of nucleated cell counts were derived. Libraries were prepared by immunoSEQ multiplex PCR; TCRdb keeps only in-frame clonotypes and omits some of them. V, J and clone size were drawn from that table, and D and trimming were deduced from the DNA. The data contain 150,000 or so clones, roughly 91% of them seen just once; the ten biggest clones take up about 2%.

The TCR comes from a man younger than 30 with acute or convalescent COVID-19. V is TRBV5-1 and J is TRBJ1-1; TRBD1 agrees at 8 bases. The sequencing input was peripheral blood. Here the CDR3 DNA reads TGCGCCAGTCGCACGACAGGGGCCATGAACACTGAAGCTTTCTTT. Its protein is CASRTTGAMNTEAFF. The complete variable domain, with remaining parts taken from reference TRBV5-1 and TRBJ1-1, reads KAGVTQTPRYLIKTRGQQVTLSCSPISGHRSVSWYQQTPGQGLQFLFEYFSETQRNKGNFPGRFSGRQFSNSRSEMNVSTLELGDSALYLCASRTTGAMNTEAFFGQGTRLTVV.